This TCR beta chain was captured by sequencing in a study of CD4 T cells in relation to SARS-CoV-2 and coronaviruses (dated by TCRdb to 2020 to 2023). At the level of the whole study: In the ViraFEST assay, PBMCs were cultured with antigen for about eleven days, after which TCR beta CDR3s were sequenced to identify clonal expansions specific to the antigen. A median age of 38.5 years, with a range of about 21 to 75 years, was recorded for the full convalescent cohort of 12 to 13 patients. Among the approximately 12 convalescent patients, 8 males and 4 females were included, and two of the subjects were Hispanic. HLA restriction was mapped for shared crossreactive spike epitopes using patient-derived lymphoblastoid cell lines. At the level of individual TCR clonotypes, the study measured memory CD4+ T cell crossreactivity between SARS-CoV-2 spike protein and common cold coronavirus spike proteins. Samples from three pre-COVID donors and the naive versus memory experiments were sequenced with the Adaptive Biotechnologies TCR-sequencing kit; other data were Illumina-based. A different TCR-beta assay, based on Illumina, was used to sequence expansion assays from other donors in the study. On the study overall, not on this receptor specifically: Around two thirds of donors had memory CD4+ clonotypes that crossrecognized SARS-CoV-2 and at least one common cold coronavirus spike. Naive versus memory sequencing indicated that memory recall responses, rather than primary responses primed during culture, are detected by the assay. Compared with monoreactive clones, crossreactive clones had significantly weaker SARS-CoV-2-driven expansion, a result consistent with antigenic imprinting. Because no donor provided both pre-pandemic and post-infection samples, tracing the source of pre-existing responses was limited. The study was constrained by small numbers of patients and of tested TCRs. Since the crossreactivity analysis centred on spike protein, crossreactivity against other viral proteins was not assessed.

Worth noting for this clone: This receptor's antigen is unknown. No base-level quality is on record; no much larger clone is a single base apart.

Naive and memory CD4+ T cells were separated from cryopreserved PBMCs through CD4 enrichment, which was followed by EasySep naive CD4+ T cell enrichment. For roughly 11 days, sorted naive or memory CD4+ T cells (about 9.5 x 10^4) were cultured at a 1:1 ratio with T cell-depleted PBMCs and CEF peptides. Each peptide culture condition was generally run in triplicate replicate wells. Ficoll-Paque PLUS gradient centrifugation was used to isolate PBMCs from leukapheresis product or whole blood. PBMCs were either cryopreserved at -140°C or used fresh in the expansion assay. The QIAamp Micro DNA Kit was used to extract genomic DNA from the CD4+ T cells. The CDR3 starts with the cysteine, ends with the phenylalanine, and has 16 residues. Of the read, only the CDR3 DNA is kept; its 48 bases are in frame from base 1. V was cut back by 4 bases and J by 0 bases, leaving a gap of 13 bases between them. Based on the germline V gene (reference sequence), the CDR1 and CDR2 sequences are GTSNPN and SVGIG.

DNA from CEF-cultured naive and memory CD4+ T cells underwent immunoSEQ TCR-beta sequencing at survey level. The source study handled its data this way. During preprocessing, nonproductive sequences were removed, as were CDR3s that did not start with C, did not end with F or W, or were shorter than 7 amino acids. The MANAFEST web app identified antigen-specific clonotypes based on expansion compared with the reference and other culture wells. A clone was considered positive if significant expansion relative to the reference culture was observed in 2 of 3 replicate wells at an FDR below 0.05. To be called positive, a clone also had to show significant expansion compared with every other tandem well and an odds ratio greater than 5. Cultured and uncultured naive and memory CD4+ repertoires were searched for CDR3s previously identified as spike- and CEF-reactive. Pairwise Levenshtein distance, computed with the stringdist R package after three terminal residues were trimmed from each end, was used as the measure of CDR3 homology. TCRdb took this table from immuneACCESS and kept in-frame rearrangements with V and J called. Such tables lack part of the clones; where checked against another copy, unresolved V genes explain under half of the gap, and the rest is unexplained. V and J calls and clone size are copied from that table; D and trimming were computed from the DNA. The sample table lists roughly 41,000 clones, more than 70% of them with a count of one. More than 3.5% of the sample is in the top ten clones.

The TCR originated in an adult with COVID-19. The sequenced sample was naive CD4+ T cells from PBMCs, cultured in vitro. The cell subset or site label, read with the paper, signifies: naive CD4+ T cells isolated by negative enrichment. This receptor chain uses TRBV30 and TRBJ1-6; a tentative D call is TRBD1 (5 bases match). At the DNA level, the sequence is TGTGCCTGGACCAGGGACCCGAGCTCCTATAATTCACCCCTCCACTTT. It is translated as CAWTRDPSSYNSPLHF.